This T cell receptor (beta chain) was captured in a study of cytomegalovirus exposure and HLA in healthy donors. Regarding this clone: Its antigen remains unidentified.

Primers: 60 Vbeta forward and 13 Jbeta reverse. Clones were sequenced by immunoSEQ multiplex PCR, and TCRdb holds only the in-frame ones, with some missing. The data show 160,000 or so clones, with around four fifths seen just once and 0.95% to 1.5% held by the top ten. Notes on the study in general: Reportedly, diagnosis of cytomegalovirus status by the classifier showed high specificity and sensitivity. Later analysis placed DRB1 highest and HLA-C lowest in TCR association rates, which differed by HLA locus. Follow-up analysis later connected one missense variant in DCLRE1C with trimming of TCR beta V- and J-genes.

CDR1 and CDR2 from the germline V gene are SQVTM and ANQGSEA. This CDR3 has 13 amino acids. V shed 7 bases, J shed 6 bases, and the junction held 9 bases outside the gene matches. The chain joins TRBV29-1 to TRBJ1-5; 7 bases match TRBD1. The specimen sequenced was PBMCs. The sequence came from a woman aged 50 to 60 in good health and CMV-seronegative. The CDR3, as DNA: TGCAGCGCCAACAGGGGAGAGGGTCAGCCCCAGCATTTT. Residues: CSANRGEGQPQHF.